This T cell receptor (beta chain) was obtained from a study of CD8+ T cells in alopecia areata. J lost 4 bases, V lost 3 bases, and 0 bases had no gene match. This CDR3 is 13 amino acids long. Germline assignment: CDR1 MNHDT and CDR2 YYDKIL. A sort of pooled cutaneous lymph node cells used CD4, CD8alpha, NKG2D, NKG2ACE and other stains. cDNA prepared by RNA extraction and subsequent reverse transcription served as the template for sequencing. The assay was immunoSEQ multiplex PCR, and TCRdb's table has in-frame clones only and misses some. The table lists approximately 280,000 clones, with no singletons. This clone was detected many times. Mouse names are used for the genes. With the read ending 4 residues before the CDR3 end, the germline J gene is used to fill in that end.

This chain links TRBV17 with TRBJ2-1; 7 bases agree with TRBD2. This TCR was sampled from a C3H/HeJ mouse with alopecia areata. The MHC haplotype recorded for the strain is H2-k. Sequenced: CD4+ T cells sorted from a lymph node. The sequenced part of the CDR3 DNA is TGTGCTAGCAGTAGGGGACTGTATGCT. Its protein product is CASSRGLYA. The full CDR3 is CASSRGLYAEQFF.